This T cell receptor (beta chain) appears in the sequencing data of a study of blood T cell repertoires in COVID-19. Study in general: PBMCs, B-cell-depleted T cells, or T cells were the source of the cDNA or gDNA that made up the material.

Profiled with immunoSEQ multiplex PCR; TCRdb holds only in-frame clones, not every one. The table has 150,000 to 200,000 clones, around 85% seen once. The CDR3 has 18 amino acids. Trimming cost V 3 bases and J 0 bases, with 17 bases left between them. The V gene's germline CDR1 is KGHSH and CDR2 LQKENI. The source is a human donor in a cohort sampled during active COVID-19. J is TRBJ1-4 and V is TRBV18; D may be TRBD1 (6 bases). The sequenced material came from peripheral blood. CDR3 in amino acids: CASSPSGLRTATNEKLFF. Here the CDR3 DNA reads TGTGCCAGCTCACCCTCTGGTCTCCGGACAGCAACTAATGAAAAACTGTTTTTT.